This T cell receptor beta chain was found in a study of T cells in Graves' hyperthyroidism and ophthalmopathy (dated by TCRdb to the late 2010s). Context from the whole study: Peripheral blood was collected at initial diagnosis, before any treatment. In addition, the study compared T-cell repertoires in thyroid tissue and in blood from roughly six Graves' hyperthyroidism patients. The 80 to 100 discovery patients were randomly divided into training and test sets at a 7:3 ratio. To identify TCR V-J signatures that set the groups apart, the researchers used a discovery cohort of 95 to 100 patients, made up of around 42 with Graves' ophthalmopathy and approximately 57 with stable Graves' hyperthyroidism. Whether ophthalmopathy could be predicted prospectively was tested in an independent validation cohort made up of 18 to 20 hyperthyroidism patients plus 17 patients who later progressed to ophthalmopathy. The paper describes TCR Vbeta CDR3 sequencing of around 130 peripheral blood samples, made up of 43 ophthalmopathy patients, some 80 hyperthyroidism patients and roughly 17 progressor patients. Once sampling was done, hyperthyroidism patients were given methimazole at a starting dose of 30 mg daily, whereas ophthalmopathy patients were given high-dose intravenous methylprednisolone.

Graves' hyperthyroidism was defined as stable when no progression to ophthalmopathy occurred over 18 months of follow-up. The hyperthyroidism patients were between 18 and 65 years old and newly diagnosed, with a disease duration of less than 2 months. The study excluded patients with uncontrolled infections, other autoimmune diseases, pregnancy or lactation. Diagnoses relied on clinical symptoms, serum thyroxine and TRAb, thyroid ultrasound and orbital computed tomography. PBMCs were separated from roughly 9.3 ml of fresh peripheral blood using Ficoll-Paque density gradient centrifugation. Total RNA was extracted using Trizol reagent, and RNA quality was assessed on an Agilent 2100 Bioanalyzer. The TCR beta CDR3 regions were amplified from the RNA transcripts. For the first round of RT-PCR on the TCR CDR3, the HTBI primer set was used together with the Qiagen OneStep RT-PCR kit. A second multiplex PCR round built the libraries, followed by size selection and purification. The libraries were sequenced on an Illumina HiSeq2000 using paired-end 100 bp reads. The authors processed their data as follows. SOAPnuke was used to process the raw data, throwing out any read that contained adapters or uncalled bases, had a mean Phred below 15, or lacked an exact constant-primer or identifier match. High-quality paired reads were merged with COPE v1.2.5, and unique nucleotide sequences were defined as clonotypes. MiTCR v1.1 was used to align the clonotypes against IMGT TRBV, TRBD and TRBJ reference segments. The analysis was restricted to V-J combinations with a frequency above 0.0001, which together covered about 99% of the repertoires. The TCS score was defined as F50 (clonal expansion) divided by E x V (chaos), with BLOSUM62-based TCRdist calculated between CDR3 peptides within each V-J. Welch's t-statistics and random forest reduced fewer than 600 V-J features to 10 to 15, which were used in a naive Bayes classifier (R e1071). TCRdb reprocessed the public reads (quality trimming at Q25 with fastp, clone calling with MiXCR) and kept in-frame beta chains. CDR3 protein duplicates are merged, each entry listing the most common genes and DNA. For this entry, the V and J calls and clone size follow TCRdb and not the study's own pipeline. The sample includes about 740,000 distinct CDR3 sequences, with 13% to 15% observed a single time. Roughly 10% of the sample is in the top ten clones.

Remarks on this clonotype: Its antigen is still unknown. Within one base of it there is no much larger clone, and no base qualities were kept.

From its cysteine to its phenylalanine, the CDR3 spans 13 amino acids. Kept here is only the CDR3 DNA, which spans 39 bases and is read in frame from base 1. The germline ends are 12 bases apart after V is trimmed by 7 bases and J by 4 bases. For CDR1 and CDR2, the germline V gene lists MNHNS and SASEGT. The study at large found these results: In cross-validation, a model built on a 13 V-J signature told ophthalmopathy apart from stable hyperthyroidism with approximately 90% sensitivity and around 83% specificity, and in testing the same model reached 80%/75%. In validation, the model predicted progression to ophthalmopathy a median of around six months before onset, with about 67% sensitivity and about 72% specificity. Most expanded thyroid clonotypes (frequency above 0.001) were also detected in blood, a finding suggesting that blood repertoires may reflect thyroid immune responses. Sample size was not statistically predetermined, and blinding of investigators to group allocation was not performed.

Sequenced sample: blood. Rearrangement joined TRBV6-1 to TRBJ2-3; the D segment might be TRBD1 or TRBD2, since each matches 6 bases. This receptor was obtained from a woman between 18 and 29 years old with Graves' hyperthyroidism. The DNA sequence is TGTGCCAGCAAAGGGGGGAATGCAGATACGCAGTATTTT. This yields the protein CASKGGNADTQYF.